The 8 T cell receptor beta chains listed next were all sequenced from one sample in a study of response to subunit inactivated influenza vaccine. Via MiXCR, TCRdb re-called the RT-PCR reads, giving one row per CDR3 protein. This sample has hundreds of thousands of distinct CDR3 sequences; 14% occur once, and the top ten carry approximately 7.6%. The material was PBMCs from blood, obtained 14 to 15 days before vaccination. The receptors were sampled from a man between 50 and 59 years old who received an inactivated influenza vaccine.

There are a few counts of this clonotype. The chain links TRBV3-1 to TRBJ2-1, with unresolved D. In germline, CDR1 is LGHDT, CDR2 YNNKEL (reference sequence). Trimming shortened V by 1 base and J by 6 bases, and 13 bases separated the two germline ends. The CDR3 has 15 amino acids. In nucleotides, the CDR3 is TGTGCCAGCAGCCAAGGACGGTTTACCACCAATGAGCAGTTCTTC. Its translation is CASSQGRFTTNEQFF.

In this sample, this clonotype turned up a few times. The chain links TRBV5-1 to TRBJ2-2; D tentatively reads TRBD1 or TRBD2 (5 bases each). The V gene lost 4 bases and the J gene lost 7 bases, with 20 bases spanning the gap. This CDR3 region has 16 residues. CDR1 and CDR2 (germline): SGHRS, YFSETQ. CDR3 amino acids: CASSKSGTERLGELFF. CDR3 coding DNA: TGCGCCAGCAGCAAGTCCGGGACGGAGCGCCTCGGGGAGCTGTTTTTT.

In this sample, this clonotype turned up many times. The gene calls are TRBV7-9 and TRBJ2-7, with TRBD2 matching 10 bases. The trim removed 8 bases at V and 6 bases at J, leaving 10 bases unmatched. Germline V gives CDR1 SEHNR, CDR2 FQNEAQ (reference sequence). This CDR3 has 14 residues. The CDR3 nucleotides read TGTGCCAGCGGGGTTCTTAGCGGGAGGCTCGAGCAGTACTTC. Translation gives CASGVLSGRLEQYF.

The gene calls are TRBV12-3 or TRBV12-4 and TRBJ2-1; a weak D match, TRBD2 (5 bases). The ends were cut back, 6 bases at V and 10 bases at J, with 13 bases in the middle. This CDR3 is 12 amino acids long. The CDR3 DNA reads as TGTGCCAGCAGCTCAACCGGGATAGAGCAGTTCTTC. It is translated as CASSSTGIEQFF.

This clonotype was observed a handful of times. The chain employs TRBV7-2 and TRBJ2-7; 8 nucleotides align to TRBD2. The germline gives CDR1 SGHTA, CDR2 FQGNSA. V lost 3 bases and J lost 3; bases outside the gene matches: 7. This CDR3 region has 15 residues. CDR3 region: CASSFSGAQYYEQYF. CDR3 DNA sequence: TGTGCCAGCAGCTTTAGCGGGGCGCAGTACTACGAGCAGTACTTC.

The rearrangement uses TRBV7-2 and TRBJ1-4, with D possibly being TRBD1 (6 bases). V was clipped by 4 bases and J by 4 bases, with 10 bases between them. Per the germline V gene, CDR1 is SGHTA and CDR2 is FQGNSA. The CDR3 length is 14 residues. This chain's CDR3 is CASSSTGINEKLFF. The CDR3 region has the DNA TGTGCCAGCAGCTCGACAGGAATTAATGAAAAACTGTTTTTT.

This chain uses TRBV5-1 with TRBJ2-7; D may be TRBD1 (5 bases). In germline, CDR1 is SGHRS, CDR2 YFSETQ. V was shortened by 0 bases and J by 5 bases, with 12 bases between the two germline ends. The CDR3 runs 14 residues. CDR3: CASSLVQGSHEQYF. DNA of the CDR3: TGCGCCAGCAGCTTGGTTCAGGGATCCCACGAGCAGTACTTC.

Here the CDR3 DNA reads TGTGCCATCAGTGAGGACCTTCGGGACGTTTATGGCTACACCTTC. Its protein is CAISEDLRDVYGYTF. The chain uses TRBV10-3 and TRBJ1-2, with D possibly being TRBD1 (5 bases). Germline assignment: CDR1 ENHRY and CDR2 SYGVKD. This CDR3 is built from 15 residues. The V end was cut by 2 bases, the J end by 5 bases, with 15 bases between.